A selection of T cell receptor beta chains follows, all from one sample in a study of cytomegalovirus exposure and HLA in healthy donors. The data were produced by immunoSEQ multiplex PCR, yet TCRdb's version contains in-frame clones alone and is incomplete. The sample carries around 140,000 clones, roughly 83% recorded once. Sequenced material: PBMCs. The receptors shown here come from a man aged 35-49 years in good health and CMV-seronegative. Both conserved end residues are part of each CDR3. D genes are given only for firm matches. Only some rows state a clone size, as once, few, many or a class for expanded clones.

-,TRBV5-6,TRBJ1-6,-,CASSLGQASSPLHF,TGTGCCAGCAGCTTGGGGCAGGCCTCTTCACCCCTCCACTTT
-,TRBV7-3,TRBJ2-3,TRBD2,CASSLDPSGRVDTQYF,TGTGCCAGCAGCTTAGACCCTAGCGGGAGGGTAGATACGCAGTATTTT
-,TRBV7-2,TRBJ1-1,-,CASSLRGARGEAFF,TGTGCCAGCAGCTTACGCGGGGCGCGTGGTGAAGCTTTCTTT
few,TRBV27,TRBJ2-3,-,CASSFTGTDTQYF,TGTGCCAGCAGTTTCACGGGCACAGATACGCAGTATTTT
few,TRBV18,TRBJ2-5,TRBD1,CASSVQGIGETQYF,TGTGCCAGCTCAGTACAGGGGATCGGGGAGACCCAGTACTTC
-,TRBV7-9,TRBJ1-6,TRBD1,CASSFFQGDSPLHF,TGTGCCAGCAGCTTCTTCCAGGGGGACTCACCCCTCCACTTT
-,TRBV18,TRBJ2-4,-,CASSPPRQGKNIQYF,TGTGCCAGCTCACCACCCCGGCAGGGGAAAAACATTCAGTACTTC
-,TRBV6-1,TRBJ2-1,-,CASVTGRAIGNEQFF,TGTGCCAGCGTGACCGGGAGAGCTATTGGAAATGAGCAGTTCTTC
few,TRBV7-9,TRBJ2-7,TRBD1,CSSSSGTGGALMPEQYF,TGTTCCAGCAGCTCCGGGACAGGGGGCGCGTTAATGCCCGAGCAGTACTTC
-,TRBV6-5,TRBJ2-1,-,CASSEIDSYNEQFF,TGTGCCAGCAGTGAAATAGACAGCTACAATGAGCAGTTCTTC
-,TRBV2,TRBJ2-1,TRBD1,CASSEQGSDYNEQFF,TGTGCCAGCAGCGAACAGGGGTCCGATTACAATGAGCAGTTCTTC
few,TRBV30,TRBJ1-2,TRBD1,CAWSATPDRVKRYGYTF,TGTGCCTGGAGTGCTACCCCCGACAGGGTGAAGCGGTATGGCTACACCTTC
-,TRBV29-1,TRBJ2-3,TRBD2,CSVEGPLAGELRTDTQYF,TGCAGCGTTGAAGGCCCCCTAGCGGGGGAGCTACGCACAGATACGCAGTATTTT
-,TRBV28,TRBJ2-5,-,CASSNRGTARVETQYF,TGTGCCAGCAGCAACCGGGGGACAGCGCGGGTAGAGACCCAGTACTTC
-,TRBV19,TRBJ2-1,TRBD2,CASSIGGGGLIYNEQFF,TGTGCCAGTAGTATAGGGGGGGGAGGACTCATCTACAATGAGCAGTTCTTC
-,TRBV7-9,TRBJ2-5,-,CASRGGGEETQYF,TGTGCCAGCAGAGGAGGGGGCGAAGAGACCCAGTACTTC
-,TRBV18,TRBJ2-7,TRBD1,CASGPGQGYEQYF,TGTGCCAGCGGACCGGGACAGGGGTACGAGCAGTACTTC
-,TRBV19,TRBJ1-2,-,CASSTYTYGYTF,TGTGCCAGTAGTACATACACCTATGGCTACACCTTC